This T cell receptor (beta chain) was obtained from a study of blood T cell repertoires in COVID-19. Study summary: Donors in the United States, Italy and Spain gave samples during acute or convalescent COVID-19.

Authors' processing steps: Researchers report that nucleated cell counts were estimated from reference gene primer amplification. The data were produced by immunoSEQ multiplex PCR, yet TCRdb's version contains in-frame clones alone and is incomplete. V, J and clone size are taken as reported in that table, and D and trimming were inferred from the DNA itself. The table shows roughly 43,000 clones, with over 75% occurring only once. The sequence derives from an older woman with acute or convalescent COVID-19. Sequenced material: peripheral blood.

CDR3 nucleotide sequence: TGTGCCAGCAGCCCCAGGGCTAGCGGGGGGCCCGATCGATGGGAGACCCAGTACTTC. It specifies CASSPRASGGPDRWETQYF. The chain is built from TRBV6-2 or TRBV6-3 and TRBJ2-5; 11 positions agree with TRBD2. Germline loops: CDR1 MNHEY, CDR2 SVGEGT. This CDR3 comprises 19 residues. J gave up 5 bases and V 6 bases, and 20 bases lay outside the gene matches.